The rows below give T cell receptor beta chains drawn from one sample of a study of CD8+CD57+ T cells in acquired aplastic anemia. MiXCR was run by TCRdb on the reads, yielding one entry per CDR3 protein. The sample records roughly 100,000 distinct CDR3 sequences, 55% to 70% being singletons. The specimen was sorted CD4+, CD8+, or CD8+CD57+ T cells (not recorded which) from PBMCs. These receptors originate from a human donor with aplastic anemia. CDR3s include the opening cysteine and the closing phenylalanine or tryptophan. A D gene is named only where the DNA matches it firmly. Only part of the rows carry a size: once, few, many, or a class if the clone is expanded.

CDR3: CASSPTASNQPQHF
DNA: TGTGCCAGTAGCCCGACAGCTAGCAATCAGCCCCAGCATTTT
V: TRBV19
size: .
D: .
J: TRBJ1-5

CDR3: CSARVGQRASYEQYF
DNA: TGCAGTGCTAGAGTGGGCCAACGCGCTTCCTACGAGCAGTACTTC
V: TRBV20-1
size: few
D: .
J: TRBJ2-7

CDR3: CAISEIAESAFF
DNA: TGTGCCATCAGTGAGATCGCAGAATCGGCTTTCTTT
V: TRBV10-3
size: .
D: .
J: TRBJ1-1

CDR3: CSATSGSVYEQYF
DNA: TGCAGTGCTACTAGCGGGAGTGTCTACGAGCAGTACTTC
V: TRBV20-1
size: .
D: TRBD2
J: TRBJ2-7

CDR3: CSANYPGTGNNQPQHF
DNA: TGCAGTGCTAACTATCCCGGGACAGGGAACAATCAGCCCCAGCATTTT
V: TRBV20-1
size: .
D: TRBD1
J: TRBJ1-5

CDR3: CASNGPRTDTQYF
DNA: TGCGCCAGCAACGGACCCCGCACAGATACGCAGTATTTT
V: TRBV5-1
size: .
D: .
J: TRBJ2-3

CDR3: CASSLATTGVEYEQYF
DNA: TGTGCCAGCAGCTTAGCCACAACAGGGGTGGAGTACGAGCAGTACTTC
V: TRBV11-1
size: once
D: TRBD1
J: TRBJ2-7

CDR3: CASSIGRFTEAFF
DNA: TGTGCCAGTAGTATTGGGAGGTTCACTGAAGCTTTCTTT
V: TRBV19
size: .
D: .
J: TRBJ1-1

CDR3: CASSEGGGWAEAFF
DNA: TGTGCCAGCAGTGAAGGTGGGGGGTGGGCTGAAGCTTTCTTT
V: TRBV2
size: .
D: .
J: TRBJ1-1

CDR3: CAIPKRIANTGELFF
DNA: TGTGCCATCCCGAAGCGGATCGCGAACACCGGGGAGCTGTTTTTT
V: TRBV10-3
size: once
D: .
J: TRBJ2-2

CDR3: CITQGHPNTEAFF
DNA: TGCATCACTCAGGGACACCCAAACACTGAAGCTTTCTTT
V: TRBV29-1
size: .
D: .
J: TRBJ1-1

CDR3: CSATTGLGVPQYF
DNA: TGCAGTGCTACTACAGGGTTGGGGGTCCCCCAGTACTTC
V: TRBV20-1
size: .
D: .
J: TRBJ2-5

CDR3: CSVDSTGNYGYTF
DNA: TGCAGCGTTGATTCGACAGGGAACTATGGCTACACCTTC
V: TRBV29-1
size: .
D: TRBD1
J: TRBJ1-2

CDR3: CASSRDGGLIRYTF
DNA: TGTGCCAGTAGTAGGGACGGGGGACTGATCCGCTACACCTTC
V: TRBV19
size: .
D: .
J: TRBJ1-2

CDR3: CASSLGTEPYEQYF
DNA: TGTGCCAGCAGCTTAGGGACAGAGCCCTACGAGCAGTACTTC
V: TRBV7-9
size: .
D: .
J: TRBJ2-7

CDR3: CATRATRSNQPQHF
DNA: TGTGCCACCAGGGCGACTCGTAGCAATCAGCCCCAGCATTTT
V: TRBV15
size: .
D: .
J: TRBJ1-5

CDR3: CASNVQGPNTEAFF
DNA: TGTGCCAGCAACGTACAGGGTCCGAACACTGAAGCTTTCTTT
V: TRBV7-2
size: .
D: .
J: TRBJ1-1

CDR3: CSASSLGQGAEYF
DNA: TGCAGTGCCAGCAGTCTAGGACAGGGGGCCGAGTACTTC
V: TRBV20-1
size: .
D: TRBD1
J: TRBJ2-7

CDR3: CASSESEPYEQYF
DNA: TGTGCCAGCAGTGAATCTGAGCCCTACGAGCAGTACTTC
V: TRBV6-1
size: .
D: .
J: TRBJ2-7

CDR3: CATSGPSGGPDNEQFF
DNA: TGTGCCACCAGCGGTCCATCGGGGGGGCCGGACAATGAGCAGTTCTTC
V: TRBV15
size: .
D: TRBD2
J: TRBJ2-1

CDR3: CATRDLDYGYTF
DNA: TGTGCCACCAGGGACCTGGACTATGGCTACACCTTC
V: TRBV24-1
size: .
D: .
J: TRBJ1-2

CDR3: CASSQRGGTAEAFF
DNA: TGTGCCAGCAGCCAGAGGGGGGGAACGGCTGAAGCTTTCTTT
V: TRBV7-9
size: few
D: .
J: TRBJ1-1

CDR3: CASSEIAGRTYEQYF
DNA: TGCGCCAGCAGTGAGATAGCAGGGAGGACCTACGAGCAGTACTTC
V: TRBV10-2
size: .
D: .
J: TRBJ2-7

CDR3: CASSPRQANSPLHF
DNA: TGTGCCAGCAGTCCTAGACAGGCTAATTCACCCCTCCACTTT
V: TRBV2
size: .
D: .
J: TRBJ1-6

CDR3: CATSREDTSRAYEQYF
DNA: TGTGCCACCAGCAGAGAGGACACCTCGAGGGCCTACGAGCAGTACTTC
V: TRBV15
size: .
D: .
J: TRBJ2-7